This entry is about one TCR beta chain. Its antigen is unknown. Germline assignment: CDR1 MNHEY and CDR2 SVGAGI. The CDR3 length is 11 residues. V was shortened by 4 bases and J by 12 bases, with 13 bases between the two germline ends. These data come from a study of shared clonotypes between healthy human individuals. Study at large: Donors had three CD4 naive, three CD4 memory, two CD8 naive and one CD8 memory plate apiece.

Libraries were prepared by immunoSEQ multiplex PCR; TCRdb keeps only in-frame clonotypes and omits some of them. The sample lists 300,000 to 400,000 clones; less than 85% were seen once. Both subsets, CD45RA+ naive and CD45RA-negative memory, were split from the CD4+ cells. Study-level results: Some naive CD4 clonotypes, roughly 5%, turned up in common across a few donors.

The sequencing input was memory CD4+ T cells sorted from blood. The subset here: CD45RA-negative fraction. The receptor comes from a man aged 25-45 years in good health. V gene TRBV6-5 combines with J gene TRBJ2-7; D is unclear. The CDR3 region has the DNA TGTGCCAGCAGTTCCTACAGCACCTGGTACTTC. This sequence encodes CASSSYSTWYF.